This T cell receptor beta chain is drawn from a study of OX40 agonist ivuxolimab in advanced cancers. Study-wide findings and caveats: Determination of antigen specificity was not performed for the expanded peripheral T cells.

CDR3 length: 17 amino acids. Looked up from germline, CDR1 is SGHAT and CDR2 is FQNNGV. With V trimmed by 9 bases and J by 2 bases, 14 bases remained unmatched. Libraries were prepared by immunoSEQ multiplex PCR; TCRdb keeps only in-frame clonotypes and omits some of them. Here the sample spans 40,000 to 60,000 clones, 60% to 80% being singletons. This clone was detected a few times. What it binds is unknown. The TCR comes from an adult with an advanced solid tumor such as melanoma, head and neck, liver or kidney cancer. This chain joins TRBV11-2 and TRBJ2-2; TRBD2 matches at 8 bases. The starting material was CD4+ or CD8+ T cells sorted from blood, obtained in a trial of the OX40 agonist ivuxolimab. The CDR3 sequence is CASTSPGLGKNTGELFF. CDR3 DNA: TGTGCCAGTACTAGCCCGGGACTAGGGAAAAACACCGGGGAGCTGTTTTTT.